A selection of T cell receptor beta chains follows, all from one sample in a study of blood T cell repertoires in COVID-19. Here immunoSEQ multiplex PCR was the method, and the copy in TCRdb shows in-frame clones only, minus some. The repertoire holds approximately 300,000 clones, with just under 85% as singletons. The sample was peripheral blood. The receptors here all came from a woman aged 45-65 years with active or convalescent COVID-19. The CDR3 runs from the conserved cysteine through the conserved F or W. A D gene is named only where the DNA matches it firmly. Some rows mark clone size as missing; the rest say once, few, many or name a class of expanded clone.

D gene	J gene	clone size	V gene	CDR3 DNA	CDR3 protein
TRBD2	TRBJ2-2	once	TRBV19	TGTGCCAGTATGGGACTAGCGGGGATGAACACCGGGGAGCTGTTTTTT	CASMGLAGMNTGELFF
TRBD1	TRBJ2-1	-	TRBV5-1	TGCGCCAGCAGTTCACCGGGACAGGTTTACAATGAGCAGTTCTTC	CASSSPGQVYNEQFF
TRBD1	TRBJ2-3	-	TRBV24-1	TGTGCCACCAGCAGGGGGAGCACAGATACGCAGTATTTT	CATSRGSTDTQYF
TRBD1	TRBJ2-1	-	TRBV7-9	TGTGCCAGCAGGCCGGGACAGGGCCCCAATGAGCAGTTCTTC	CASRPGQGPNEQFF
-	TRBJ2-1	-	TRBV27	TGTGCCAGCAGTGGCCGGGACTTAGCCTACAATGAGCAGTTCTTC	CASSGRDLAYNEQFF
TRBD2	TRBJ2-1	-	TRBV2	TGTGCCAGCAGTGAAATAGGGACTAGCGGGAATGAGCAGTTCTTC	CASSEIGTSGNEQFF
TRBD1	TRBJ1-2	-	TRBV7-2	TGTGCCAGCAGCCCCGTGGGACAGGGGGCCTATGGCTACACCTTC	CASSPVGQGAYGYTF
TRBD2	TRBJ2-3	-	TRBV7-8	TGTGCCAGCAGCCTACGGACTAGCGCAGGCGCGGATACGCAGTATTTT	CASSLRTSAGADTQYF
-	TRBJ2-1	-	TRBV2	TGTGCCAGCAGATTAGTATATTATGAGCAGTTCTTC	CASRLVYYEQFF
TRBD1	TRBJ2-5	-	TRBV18	TGTGCCAGCTCACCCAAAGGGGGCGGAGAGACCCAGTACTTC	CASSPKGGGETQYF
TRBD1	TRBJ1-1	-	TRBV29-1	TGCAGCGTTGTTGGGACAGCGAACACTGAAGCTTTCTTT	CSVVGTANTEAFF
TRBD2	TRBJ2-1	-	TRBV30	TGTGCCTGGAGTACGGGAGGAGAGCAGTTCTTC	CAWSTGGEQFF
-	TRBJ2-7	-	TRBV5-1	TGCGCCAGCAGCTTGGTCGCGGGGTACGAGCAGTACTTC	CASSLVAGYEQYF
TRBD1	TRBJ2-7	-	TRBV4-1	TGCGCCAGCAGCCAACCGGACAGGGAAAGGGGCGAGCAGTACTTC	CASSQPDRERGEQYF
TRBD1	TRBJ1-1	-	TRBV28	TGTGCCAGCAGTTTAGTGAACAGGGGACCTGAAGCTTTCTTT	CASSLVNRGPEAFF
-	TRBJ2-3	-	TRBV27	TGTGCCAGCAGTTACGGAGCTACAGATACGCAGTATTTT	CASSYGATDTQYF
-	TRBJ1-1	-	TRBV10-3	TGTGCCATCATCGGGGGTCGAGACACTGAAGCTTTCTTT	CAIIGGRDTEAFF
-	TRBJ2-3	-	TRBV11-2	TGTGCCAGCAGCTTCAGGTGGGCAGATACGCAGTATTTT	CASSFRWADTQYF
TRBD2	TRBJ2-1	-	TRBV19	TGTGCCAGTAGTCTACCCAGCGGGAGTTCCTACAATGAGCAGTTCTTC	CASSLPSGSSYNEQFF
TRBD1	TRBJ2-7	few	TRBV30	TGTGCCTGGGAGGGGACAGGGTGGTCGGAAGAGCAGTACTTC	CAWEGTGWSEEQYF
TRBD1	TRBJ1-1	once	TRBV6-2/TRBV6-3	TGTGCCAGCAGTCAGAGAACCGGGACAGGGAGAACTGAAGCTTTCTTT	CASSQRTGTGRTEAFF
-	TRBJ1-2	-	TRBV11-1	TGTGCCACTAAGGGACTTGGGAACTATGGCTACACCTTC	CATKGLGNYGYTF
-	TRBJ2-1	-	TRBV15	TGTGCCACCAGCAAACTAGTAGTATACAATGAGCAGTTCTTC	CATSKLVVYNEQFF
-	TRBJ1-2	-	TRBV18	TGTGCCAGCTCACCAGGACTGAACTATGGCTACACCTTC	CASSPGLNYGYTF
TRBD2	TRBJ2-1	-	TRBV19	TGTGCCAGTAGTCCACGGGGTAGCGGGAGGGAAATCAATGAGCAGTTCTTC	CASSPRGSGREINEQFF
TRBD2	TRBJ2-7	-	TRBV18	TGTGCCAGCTCACCCGGGACTAGCAGTCCCATCTACGAGCAGTACTTC	CASSPGTSSPIYEQYF
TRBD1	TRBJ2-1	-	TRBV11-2	TGTGCCAGCAGCACGACAGGGCCCTTCGGTGAGCAGTTCTTC	CASSTTGPFGEQFF
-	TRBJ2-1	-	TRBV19	TGTGCCAGTAGTGCCAGACAGGGACTCTACAATGAGCAGTTCTTC	CASSARQGLYNEQFF
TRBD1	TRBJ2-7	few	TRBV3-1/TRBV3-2	TGTGCCAGCAGCCGCGGACAGGCTCCCTCCTACGAGCAGTACTTC	CASSRGQAPSYEQYF
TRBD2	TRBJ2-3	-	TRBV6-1	TGTGCCAGCAGTGAAGGGGGCACTCGCGGGAGTTTAGTTACGCAGTATTTT	CASSEGGTRGSLVTQYF
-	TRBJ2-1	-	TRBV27	TGTGCCAGCAGTCCCTTCGGAACAGCTCCTAATGAGCAGTTCTTC	CASSPFGTAPNEQFF
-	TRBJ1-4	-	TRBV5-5	TGTGCCAGCAGCTTGGAACAGATCCTGTTTTTT	CASSLEQILFF
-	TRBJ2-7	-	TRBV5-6	TGTGCCAGCAGCGCGAGGGGGGGTACGGACTTC	CASSARGGTDF
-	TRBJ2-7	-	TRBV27	TGTGCCAGCAGGCCTGGGGGGACAGTCCCCTACGAGCAGTACTTC	CASRPGGTVPYEQYF
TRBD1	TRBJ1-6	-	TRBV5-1	TGCGCCAGCAGCTTGTCTGACAGGGTTTATTCACCCCTCCACTTT	CASSLSDRVYSPLHF
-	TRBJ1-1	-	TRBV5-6	TGTGCCAGCAGCTTGGTCCCAGGGACTGAAGCTTTCTTT	CASSLVPGTEAFF
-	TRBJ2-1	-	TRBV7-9	TGTGCCAGCAGCTTAGGAGAGGGTATATACAATGAGCAGTTCTTC	CASSLGEGIYNEQFF
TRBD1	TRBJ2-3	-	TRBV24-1	TGTGCCACCAGTGACTTAAACAGGGGGTTAAGCACAGATACGCAGTATTTT	CATSDLNRGLSTDTQYF
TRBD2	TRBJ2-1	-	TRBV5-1	TGCGCCAGCAGCCCGGGACTAGCGGGAGAGGTTGGCAATGAGCAGTTCTTC	CASSPGLAGEVGNEQFF
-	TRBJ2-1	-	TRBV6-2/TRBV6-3	TGTGCCAGCAGTTACTCGCCCCGGGAGCAGTTCTTC	CASSYSPREQFF
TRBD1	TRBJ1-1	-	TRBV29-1	TGCAGCGTTGAAGATCTTCAGGGACAGGGCGGGGCCACTGAAGCTTTCTTT	CSVEDLQGQGGATEAFF
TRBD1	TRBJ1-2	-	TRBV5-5	TGTGCCAGCAGCTACAAGACAGGGATTAACTATGGCTACACCTTC	CASSYKTGINYGYTF
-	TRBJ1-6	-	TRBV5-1	TGCGCCAGCAGCTTGTCGCGGAGGGTAGAATCACCCCTCCACTTT	CASSLSRRVESPLHF
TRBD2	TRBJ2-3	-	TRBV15	TGTGCCACCAGCAGGGGAACTAGCGGGACAACAGATACGCAGTATTTT	CATSRGTSGTTDTQYF
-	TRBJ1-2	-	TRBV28	TGTGCCAGCAGCCGTAACTATGGCTACACCTTC	CASSRNYGYTF
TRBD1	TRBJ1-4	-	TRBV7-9	TGTGCCAGCAGCTTTCGCCCGGCCCCCACCGGGACAGGAGGGGAAAAACTGTTTTTT	CASSFRPAPTGTGGEKLFF